Listed here are 3 T cell receptor beta chains from one sample, sequenced in a study of lymphopenia after photon versus proton radiotherapy. TCRdb keeps only in-frame clones here, not all; method: immunoSEQ multiplex PCR. The sample includes around 4,500 clones, about two thirds seen only once; the top ten take about half. The sample in question was peripheral blood, obtained from a patient treated with proton-based radiotherapy. Receptors originate from a man older than 75 with esophageal cancer.

The chain couples TRBV25-1 to TRBJ1-2; unclear D gene. Trimming removed 2 bases at V and 4 bases at J, with 11 bases between. The CDR3 totals 14 residues. CDR1 is MGHDK, CDR2 SYGVNS, per germline. As DNA, the CDR3 is TGTGCCAGCAGTGAAGGGGTGGAACCCTATGGCTACACCTTC. Translation gives CASSEGVEPYGYTF.

As concerns this clone: One end of the junction does not line up with germline, which may come from a read error. The genes are TRBV11-3 and TRBJ1-1; D unresolved. Germline V lookup: CDR1 SGHNT, CDR2 YENEEA. There are 12 residues in the CDR3. For the CDR3, the DNA is TGTGCCAGCAGTTTAGAGGTCACTGAAGCTTTCTTT. Its protein is CASSLEVTEAFF.

The chain couples TRBV7-2 to TRBJ2-5, with 8 bases identical to TRBD2. This CDR3 comprises 17 residues. J was trimmed by 5 bases and V by 3 bases; bases with no gene match: 14. Germline CDR1 reads SGHTA; CDR2 reads FQGNSA. CDR3 DNA sequence: TGTGCCAGCAGCTTGTTTCCTCGGGGGGGCCTCGGGGAGACCCAGTACTTC. Its protein product is CASSLFPRGGLGETQYF.